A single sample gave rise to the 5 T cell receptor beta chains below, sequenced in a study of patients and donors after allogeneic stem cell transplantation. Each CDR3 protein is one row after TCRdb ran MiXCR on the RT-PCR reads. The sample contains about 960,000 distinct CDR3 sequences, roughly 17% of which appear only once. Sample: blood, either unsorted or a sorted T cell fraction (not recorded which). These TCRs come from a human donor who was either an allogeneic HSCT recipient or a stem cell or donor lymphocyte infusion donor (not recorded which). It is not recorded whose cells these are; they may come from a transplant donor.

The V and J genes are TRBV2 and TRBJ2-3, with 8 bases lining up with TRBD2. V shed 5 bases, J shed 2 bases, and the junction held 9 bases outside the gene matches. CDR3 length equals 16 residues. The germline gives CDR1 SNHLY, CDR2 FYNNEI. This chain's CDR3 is CASSRGLEPNTDTQYF. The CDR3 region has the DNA TGTGCCAGCAGTAGGGGACTAGAACCAAACACAGATACGCAGTATTTT.

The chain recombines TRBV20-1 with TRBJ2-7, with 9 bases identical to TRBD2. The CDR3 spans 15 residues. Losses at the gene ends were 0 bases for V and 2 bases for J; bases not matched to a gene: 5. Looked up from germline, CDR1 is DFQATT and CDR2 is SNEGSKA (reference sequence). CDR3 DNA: TGCAGTGCTAGAGATCCTACTAGCGGGCCCTACGAGCAGTACTTC. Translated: CSARDPTSGPYEQYF.

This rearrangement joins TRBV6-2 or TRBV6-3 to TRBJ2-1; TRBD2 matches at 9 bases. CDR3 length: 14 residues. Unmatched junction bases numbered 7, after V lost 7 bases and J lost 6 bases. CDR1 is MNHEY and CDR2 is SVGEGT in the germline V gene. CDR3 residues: CASKSGGSVNEQFF. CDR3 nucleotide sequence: TGTGCCAGCAAAAGCGGGGGGTCTGTCAATGAGCAGTTCTTC.

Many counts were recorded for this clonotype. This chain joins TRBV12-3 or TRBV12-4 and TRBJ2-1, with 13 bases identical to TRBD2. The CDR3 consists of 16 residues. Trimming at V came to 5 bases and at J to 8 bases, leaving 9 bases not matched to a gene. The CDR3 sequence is CASSPGTSGIIDEQFF. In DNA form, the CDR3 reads TGTGCCAGCAGTCCCGGGACTAGCGGGATTATCGATGAGCAGTTCTTC.

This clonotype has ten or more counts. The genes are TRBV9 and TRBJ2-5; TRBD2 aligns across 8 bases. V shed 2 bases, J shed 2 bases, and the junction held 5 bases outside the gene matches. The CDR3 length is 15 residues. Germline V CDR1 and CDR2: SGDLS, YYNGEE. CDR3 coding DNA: TGTGCCAGCAGCGTCGGGACTAGTCGACAAGAGACCCAGTACTTC. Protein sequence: CASSVGTSRQETQYF.